This TCR beta chain is drawn from a study of PD-L1 blockade in urothelial cancer. Across the study: Samples of blood were analyzed 3 weeks (second dose) and 6 weeks after treatment start. The median T cell count in blood samples was 110,000 to 150,000.

Each PCR had synthetic TCR analog templates added to it as a spike-in. The assay was immunoSEQ multiplex PCR, and TCRdb's table has in-frame clones only and misses some. Of approximately 91,000 clones in the sample, less than 90% were seen once. Time point specified: peripheral blood 6 weeks after treatment start. Deletions cut 1 base from V and 4 bases from J, with 13 bases between. Germline V CDR1 and CDR2: SGHTA, FQGNSA. The CDR3 is 16 amino acids. The sample was PBMCs, taken around atezolizumab (anti-PD-L1) treatment. This rearrangement joins TRBV7-2 to TRBJ2-2; D might be TRBD2 (5 bases). This TCR derives from a man in his sixties or seventies with urothelial cancer. The CDR3 sequence is CASSLVGGVPTGELFF. The CDR3 nucleotides are TGTGCCAGCAGCTTAGTTGGAGGAGTACCCACCGGGGAGCTGTTTTTT.